This TCR beta chain was observed in a study of a mutant IDH1 vaccine in newly diagnosed glioma. Study as a whole: Previous treatment comprised radiotherapy, temozolomide, or both, mostly both.

Germline values: CDR1 SGHNT, CDR2 YYREEE (reference sequence). V was pared by 6 bases and J by 2 bases, with 21 bases between. The CDR3 is 17 amino acids. Specified time point: week 5, during vaccination. Vaccination used 300 ug of mutant IDH1 20-mer peptide per dose, with topical imiquimod. Generated by immunoSEQ multiplex PCR, the TCRdb table keeps only in-frame clones and is missing some. The sample consists of under 70,000 clones, 84% of them appearing once. Notes on this clone: No antigen is known for it.

The genes are TRBV5-4 and TRBJ2-1, with D possibly being TRBD1 or TRBD2 (5 bases each). This clonotype was obtained from a woman aged 45-60 years with glioma. Specimen: PBMCs, collected from a glioma patient whose treatment included an IDH1 peptide vaccine. The DNA for the CDR3 is TGTGCCAGCAACCTCGTTAGGGGACCCGGAACCTACAATGAGCAGTTCTTC. Residues: CASNLVRGPGTYNEQFF.